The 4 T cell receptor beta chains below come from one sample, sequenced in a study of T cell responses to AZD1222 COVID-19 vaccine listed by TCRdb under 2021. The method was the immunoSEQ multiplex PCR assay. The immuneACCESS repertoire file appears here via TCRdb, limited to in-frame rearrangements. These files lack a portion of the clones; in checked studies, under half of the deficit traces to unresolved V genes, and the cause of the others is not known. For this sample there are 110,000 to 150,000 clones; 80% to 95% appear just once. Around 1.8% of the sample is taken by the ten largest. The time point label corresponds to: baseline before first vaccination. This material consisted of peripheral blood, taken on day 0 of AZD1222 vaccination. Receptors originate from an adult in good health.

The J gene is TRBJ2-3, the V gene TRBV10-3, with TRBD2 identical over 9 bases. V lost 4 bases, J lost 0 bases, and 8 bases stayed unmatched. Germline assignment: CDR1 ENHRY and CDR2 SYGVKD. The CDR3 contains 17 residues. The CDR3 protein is CAISGSSGARSTDTQYF. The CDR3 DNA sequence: TGTGCCATCAGTGGTTCTAGCGGGGCTAGAAGCACAGATACGCAGTATTTT.

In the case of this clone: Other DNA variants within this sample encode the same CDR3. The CDR3 is CASSLSRGGEAFF. The CDR3 region has the DNA TGTGCCAGCAGTTTATCTAGGGGTGGTGAAGCTTTCTTT. The chain couples TRBV28 to TRBJ1-1, with D maybe TRBD1 (5 bases). Trimming shortened V by 1 base and J by 7 bases, and 10 bases separated the two germline ends. The CDR3 is 13 amino acids. Germline V gene data show CDR1 as MDHEN and CDR2 as SYDVKM.

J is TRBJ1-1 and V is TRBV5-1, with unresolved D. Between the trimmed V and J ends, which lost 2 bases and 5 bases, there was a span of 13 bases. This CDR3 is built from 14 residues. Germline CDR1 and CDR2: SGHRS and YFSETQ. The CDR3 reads CASSLEGRSTEAFF. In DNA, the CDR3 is TGCGCCAGCAGCTTAGAGGGTAGGTCGACTGAAGCTTTCTTT.

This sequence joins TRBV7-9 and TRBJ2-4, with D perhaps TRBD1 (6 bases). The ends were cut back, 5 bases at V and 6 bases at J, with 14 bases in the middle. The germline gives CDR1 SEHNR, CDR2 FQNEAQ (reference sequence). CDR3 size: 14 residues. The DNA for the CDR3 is TGTGCCAGCAGCCTACAGGGTTCGGGAAACATTCAGTACTTC. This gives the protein CASSLQGSGNIQYF.